This entry features one T cell receptor (beta chain) sequence. The authors' processing: Reference gene primer amplification yielded estimated nucleated cell counts. TCRdb keeps only in-frame clones here, not all; method: immunoSEQ multiplex PCR. Clone size and the V and J calls come from that table; the DNA yielded D and trimming. Of about 250,000 clones listed, over 80% were seen once; the top ten hold approximately 30%. This sample was included in a study of blood T cell repertoires in COVID-19. Background on the study: The United States, Italy and Spain provided the acute and convalescent COVID-19 samples. T cells, B-cell-depleted T cells, or PBMCs provided the cDNA or gDNA that served as material.

Germline CDR1 and CDR2: SGHVS and FQNEAQ. This CDR3 comprises 15 residues. The V end was cut by 1 base, the J end by 8 bases, with 17 bases between. The sequence was obtained from a man aged 40-49 years with acute or convalescent COVID-19. The sequenced sample was peripheral blood. The V and J genes are TRBV7-8 and TRBJ1-2, with TRBD1 as a possible D gene (5 bases). The CDR3 here is CASSLGAFDRRGYTF. For the CDR3, the DNA is TGTGCCAGCAGCTTAGGGGCCTTTGACAGAAGGGGCTACACCTTC.